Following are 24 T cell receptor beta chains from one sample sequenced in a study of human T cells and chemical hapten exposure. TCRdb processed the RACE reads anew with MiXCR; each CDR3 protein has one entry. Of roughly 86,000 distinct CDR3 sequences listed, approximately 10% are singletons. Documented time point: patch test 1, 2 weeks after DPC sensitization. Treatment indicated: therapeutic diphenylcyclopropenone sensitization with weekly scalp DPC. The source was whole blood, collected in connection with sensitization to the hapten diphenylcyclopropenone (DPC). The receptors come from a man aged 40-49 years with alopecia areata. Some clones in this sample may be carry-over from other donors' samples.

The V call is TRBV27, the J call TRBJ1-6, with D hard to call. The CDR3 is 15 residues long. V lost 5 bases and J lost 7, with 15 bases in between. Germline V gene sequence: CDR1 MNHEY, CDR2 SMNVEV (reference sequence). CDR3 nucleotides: TGTGCCAGCAGTATAACGGGGTCCGGAAATTCACCCCTCCACTTT. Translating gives CASSITGSGNSPLHF.

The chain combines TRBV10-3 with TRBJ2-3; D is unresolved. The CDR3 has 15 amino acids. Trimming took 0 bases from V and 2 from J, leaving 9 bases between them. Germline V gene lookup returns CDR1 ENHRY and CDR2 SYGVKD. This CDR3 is CAISESPGSTDTQYF. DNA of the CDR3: TGTGCCATCAGTGAGTCTCCCGGGTCCACAGATACGCAGTATTTT.

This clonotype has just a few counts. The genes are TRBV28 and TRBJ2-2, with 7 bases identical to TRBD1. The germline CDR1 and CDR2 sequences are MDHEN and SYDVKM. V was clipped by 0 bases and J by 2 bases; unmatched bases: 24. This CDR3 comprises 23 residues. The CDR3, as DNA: TGTGCCAGCAGTTTATGGCTACCCCCTACCCTTCACCGGGACAGCCCCAACACCGGGGAGCTGTTTTTT. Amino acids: CASSLWLPPTLHRDSPNTGELFF.

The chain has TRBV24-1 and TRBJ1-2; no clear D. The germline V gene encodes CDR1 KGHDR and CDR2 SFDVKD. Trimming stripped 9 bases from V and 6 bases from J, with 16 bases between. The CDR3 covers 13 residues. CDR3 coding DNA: TGTGCCACCGGGGATGGCAGGTCAGATGGCTACACCTTC. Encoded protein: CATGDGRSDGYTF.

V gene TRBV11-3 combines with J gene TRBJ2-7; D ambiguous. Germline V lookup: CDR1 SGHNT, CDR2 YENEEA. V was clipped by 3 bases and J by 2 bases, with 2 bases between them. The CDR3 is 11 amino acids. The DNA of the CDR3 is TGTGCCAGCAGCTTGCCCTACGAGCAGTACGTC. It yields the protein CASSLPYEQYV.

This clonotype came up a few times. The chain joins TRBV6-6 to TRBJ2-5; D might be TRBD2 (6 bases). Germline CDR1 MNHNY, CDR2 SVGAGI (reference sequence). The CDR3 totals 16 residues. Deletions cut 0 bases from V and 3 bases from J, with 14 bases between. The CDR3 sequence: CASSYSGGGRKETQYF. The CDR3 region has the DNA TGTGCCAGCAGTTACTCGGGTGGTGGGAGGAAAGAGACCCAGTACTTC.

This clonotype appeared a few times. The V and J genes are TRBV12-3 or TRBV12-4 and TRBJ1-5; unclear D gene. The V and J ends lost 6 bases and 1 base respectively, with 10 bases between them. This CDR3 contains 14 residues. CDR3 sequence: CASSRRESNQPQHF. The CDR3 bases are TGTGCCAGCAGCCGCCGGGAAAGCAATCAGCCCCAGCATTTT.

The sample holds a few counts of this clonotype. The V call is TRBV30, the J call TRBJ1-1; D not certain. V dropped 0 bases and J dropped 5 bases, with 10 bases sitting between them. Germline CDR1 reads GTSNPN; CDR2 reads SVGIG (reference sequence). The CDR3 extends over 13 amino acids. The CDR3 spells CAWSVGLGTEAFF. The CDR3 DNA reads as TGTGCCTGGAGTGTAGGACTTGGGACTGAAGCTTTCTTT.

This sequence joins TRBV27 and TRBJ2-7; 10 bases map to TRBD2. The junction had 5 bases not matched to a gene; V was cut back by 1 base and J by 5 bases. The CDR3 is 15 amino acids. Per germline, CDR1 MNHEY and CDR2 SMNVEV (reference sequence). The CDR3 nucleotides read TGTGCCAGCAGTTTATTAGCGGGAGGTGCCCACGAGCAGTACTTC. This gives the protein CASSLLAGGAHEQYF.

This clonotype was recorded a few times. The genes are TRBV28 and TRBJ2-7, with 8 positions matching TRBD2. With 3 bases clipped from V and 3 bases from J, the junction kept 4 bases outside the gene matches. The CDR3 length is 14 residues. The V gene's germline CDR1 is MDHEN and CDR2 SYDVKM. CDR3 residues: CASSFGAGVYEQYF. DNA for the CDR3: TGTGCCAGCAGTTTCGGAGCGGGAGTCTACGAGCAGTACTTC.

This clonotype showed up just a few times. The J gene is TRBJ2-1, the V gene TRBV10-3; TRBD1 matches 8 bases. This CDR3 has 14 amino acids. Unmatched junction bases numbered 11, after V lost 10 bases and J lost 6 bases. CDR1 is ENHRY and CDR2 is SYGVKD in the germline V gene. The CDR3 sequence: CATVGQGGRNEQFF. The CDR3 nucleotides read TGTGCCACCGTAGGACAGGGTGGCCGCAATGAGCAGTTCTTC.

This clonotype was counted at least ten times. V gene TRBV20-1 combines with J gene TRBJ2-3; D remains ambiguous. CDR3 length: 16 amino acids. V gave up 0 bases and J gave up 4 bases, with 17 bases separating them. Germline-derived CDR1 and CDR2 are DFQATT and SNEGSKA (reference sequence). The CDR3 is CSARDFLARSADTQYF. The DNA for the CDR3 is TGCAGTGCTAGAGATTTTCTGGCGAGGAGTGCAGATACGCAGTATTTT.

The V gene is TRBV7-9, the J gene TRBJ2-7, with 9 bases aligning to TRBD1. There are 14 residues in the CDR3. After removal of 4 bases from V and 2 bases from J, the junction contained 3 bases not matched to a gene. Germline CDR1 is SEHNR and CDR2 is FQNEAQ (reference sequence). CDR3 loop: CASSSGTGTYEQYF. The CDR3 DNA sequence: TGTGCCAGCAGCTCCGGGACAGGGACCTACGAGCAGTACTTC.

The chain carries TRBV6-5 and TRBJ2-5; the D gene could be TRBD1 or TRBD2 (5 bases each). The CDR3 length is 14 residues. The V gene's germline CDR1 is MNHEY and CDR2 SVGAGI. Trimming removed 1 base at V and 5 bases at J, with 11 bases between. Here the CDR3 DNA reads TGTGCCAGCAGTTACTTTGAGGGGAGTGAGACCCAGTACTTC. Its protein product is CASSYFEGSETQYF.

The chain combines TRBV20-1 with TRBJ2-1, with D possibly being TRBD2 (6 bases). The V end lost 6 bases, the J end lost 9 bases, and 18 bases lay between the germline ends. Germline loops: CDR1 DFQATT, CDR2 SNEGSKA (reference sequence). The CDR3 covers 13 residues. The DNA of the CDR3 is TGCAGTGCCCACTTTGGACTATCAAGTGAGCAGTTCTTC. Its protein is CSAHFGLSSEQFF.

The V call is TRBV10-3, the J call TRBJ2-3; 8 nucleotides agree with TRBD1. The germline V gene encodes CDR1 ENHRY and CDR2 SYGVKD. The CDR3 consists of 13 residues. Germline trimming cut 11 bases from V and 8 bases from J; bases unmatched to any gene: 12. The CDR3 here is CASRTGLGGTQYF. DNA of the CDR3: TGTGCCTCGAGGACAGGGCTGGGTGGTACGCAGTATTTT.

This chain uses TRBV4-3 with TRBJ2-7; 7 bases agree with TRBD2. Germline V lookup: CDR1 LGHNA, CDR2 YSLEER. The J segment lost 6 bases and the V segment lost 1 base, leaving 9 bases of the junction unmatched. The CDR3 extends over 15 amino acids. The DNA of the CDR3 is TGCGCCAGCAGCCAAGCCCCGGGGGGAGGCGGCGAGCAGTACTTC. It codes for CASSQAPGGGGEQYF.

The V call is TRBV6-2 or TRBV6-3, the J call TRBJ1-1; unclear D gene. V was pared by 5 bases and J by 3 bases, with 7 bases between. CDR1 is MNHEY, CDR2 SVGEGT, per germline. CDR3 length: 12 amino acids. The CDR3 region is CASSRVYTEAFF. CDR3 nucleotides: TGTGCCAGCAGTCGGGTTTACACTGAAGCTTTCTTT.

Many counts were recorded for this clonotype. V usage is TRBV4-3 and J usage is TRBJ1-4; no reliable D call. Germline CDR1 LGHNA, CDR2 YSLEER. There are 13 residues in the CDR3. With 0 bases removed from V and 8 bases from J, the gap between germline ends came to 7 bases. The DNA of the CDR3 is TGCGCCAGCAGCCAAGATACCCAAGAAAAACTGTTTTTT. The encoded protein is CASSQDTQEKLFF.

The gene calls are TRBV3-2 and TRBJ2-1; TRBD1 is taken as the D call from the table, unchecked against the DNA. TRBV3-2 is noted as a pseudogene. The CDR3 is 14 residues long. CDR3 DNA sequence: TGTGCCATCCCCGGGACCAGCTCCTACAATGAGCAGTTCTTC. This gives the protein CAIPGTSSYNEQFF.

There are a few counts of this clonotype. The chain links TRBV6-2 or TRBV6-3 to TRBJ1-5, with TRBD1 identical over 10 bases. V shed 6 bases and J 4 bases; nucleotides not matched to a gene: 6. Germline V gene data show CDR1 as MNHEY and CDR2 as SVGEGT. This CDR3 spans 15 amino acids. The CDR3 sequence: CASRFDRGLNQPQHF. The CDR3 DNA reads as TGTGCCAGCAGATTCGACAGGGGGCTAAATCAGCCCCAGCATTTT.

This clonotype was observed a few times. The CDR3 DNA sequence: TGTGCCAGCATCCGGCCACAAGGGACTGAAGCTTTCTTT. Translating it yields CASIRPQGTEAFF. The chain recombines TRBV6-1 with TRBJ1-1, with D unclear. The length of the CDR3 is 13 residues. Trimming pared 7 bases from V and 5 bases from J, leaving 14 bases between. Germline CDR1 reads MNHNS; CDR2 reads SASEGT.

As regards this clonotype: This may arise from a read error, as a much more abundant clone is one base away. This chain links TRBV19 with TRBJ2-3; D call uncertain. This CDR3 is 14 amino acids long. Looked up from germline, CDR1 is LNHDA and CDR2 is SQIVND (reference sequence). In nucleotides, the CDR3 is TGTGTCAGTAGTATAGATCCGAGAAGCGAGACGCAGTATTTT. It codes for CVSSIDPRSETQYF.

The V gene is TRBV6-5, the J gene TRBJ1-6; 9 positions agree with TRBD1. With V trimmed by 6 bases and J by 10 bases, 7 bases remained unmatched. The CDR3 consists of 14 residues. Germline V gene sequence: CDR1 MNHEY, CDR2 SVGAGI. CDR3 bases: TGTGCCAGCAGCCGGGGACAGGGAAGATCACCCCTCCACTTT. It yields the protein CASSRGQGRSPLHF.